These 20 T cell receptor beta chains share one sample of origin, sequenced in a study of T-cell reconstitution after alpha-beta-depleted transplantation in children. Unique molecular identifiers were incorporated into the prepared TCRbeta library. TCRdb used MiXCR to reprocess the PCR reads, holding one entry per CDR3 protein. This sample has over 300,000 distinct CDR3 sequences, with around 10% found just once. Sequencing was performed on PBMCs from the stem cell graft donor, taken from the stem cell graft. Source of these receptors: a human donor who donated a stem cell graft to a child with acute lymphoblastic leukemia.

As DNA, the CDR3 is TGTGCCGCAGGTTCGAACACTGAAGCTTTCTTT. As protein: CAAGSNTEAFF. The chain links TRBV6-4 to TRBJ1-1; D uncertain. The CDR3 has 11 amino acids. Germline V CDR1 and CDR2: MRHNA, SNTAGT. The ends were cut back, 11 bases at V and 1 base at J, with 8 bases in the middle.

There are many counts of this clonotype. The chain employs TRBV7-2 and TRBJ2-5; D not certain. The CDR3 spans 14 residues. CDR1 and CDR2 from the germline V gene are SGHTA and FQGNSA. V lost 0 bases to trimming and J lost 7 bases, with 12 bases between them. This CDR3 is CASSLAPDLATQYF. As DNA, the CDR3 is TGTGCCAGCAGCTTAGCCCCGGACCTCGCGACCCAGTACTTC. Full variable domain (outside the CDR3, taken from reference TRBV7-2 and TRBJ2-5): GAGVSQSPSNKVTEKGKDVELRCDPISGHTALYWYRQSLGQGLEFLIYFQGNSAPDKSGLPSDRFSAERTGGSVSTLTIQRTQQEDSAVYLCASSLAPDLATQYFGPGTRLLVL.

This clonotype was found a few times. In DNA, the CDR3 is TGTGCCAGCAGTTTGTCAGCGGGAGTCAATGAGCAGTTCTTC. Translation: CASSLSAGVNEQFF. The rearrangement links TRBV12-3 or TRBV12-4 to TRBJ2-1, with 8 bases lining up with TRBD2. V gave up 3 bases and J gave up 6 bases; unmatched junction bases: 4. The CDR3 extends over 14 amino acids.

The chain combines TRBV7-2 with TRBJ2-2, with a weak D call TRBD2 (5 bases). The ends were cut back, 2 bases at V and 1 base at J, with 8 bases in the middle. Per the germline V gene, CDR1 is SGHTA and CDR2 is FQGNSA. This CDR3 has 15 amino acids. CDR3 in DNA: TGTGCCAGCAGCTTACCAGCGGTGAACACCGGGGAGCTGTTTTTT. Its translation is CASSLPAVNTGELFF.

This clonotype occurred a few times. This sequence joins TRBV28 and TRBJ2-7; D is uncertain. The V and J ends lost 11 bases and 0 bases respectively, with 17 bases between them. The CDR3 is 14 amino acids. Germline V lookup: CDR1 MDHEN, CDR2 SYDVKM. In DNA, the CDR3 is TGTGCCTCCCTTCAGACAAGGAGCTCCTACGAGCAGTACTTC. This codes for CASLQTRSSYEQYF.

This clonotype has only a few counts. The rearrangement joins TRBV19 to TRBJ1-1, with TRBD1 matching 7 bases. The CDR3 consists of 17 residues. The germline gives CDR1 LNHDA, CDR2 SQIVND (reference sequence). V was pared by 3 bases and J by 1 base, with 11 bases of the junction left unmatched. The CDR3 here is CASSIPQGLYGNTEAFF. The CDR3 nucleotides are TGTGCCAGTAGTATCCCACAGGGGCTGTACGGGAACACTGAAGCTTTCTTT. The full variable domain, in which reference TRBV19 and TRBJ1-1 provide the parts outside the CDR3, is DGGITQSPKYLFRKEGQNVTLSCEQNLNHDAMYWYRQDPGQGLRLIYYSQIVNDFQKGDIAEGYSVSREKKESFPLTVTSAQKNPTAFYLCASSIPQGLYGNTEAFFGQGTRLTVV.

This clonotype was seen more than once but under ten times. The rearrangement uses TRBV7-2 and TRBJ2-7; D possibly corresponds to TRBD1 (5 bases). CDR1 and CDR2 (germline): SGHTA, FQGNSA. This CDR3 contains 15 residues. Trimming pared 2 bases from V and 6 bases from J, leaving 17 bases between. CDR3 in amino acids: CASSLSRQGFGEQYF. In nucleotides, the CDR3 is TGTGCCAGCAGCTTAAGTAGGCAGGGATTCGGCGAGCAGTACTTC.

This clonotype was recorded many times. The V and J genes are TRBV7-3 and TRBJ2-3, with 9 bases matching TRBD1. Germline V gene lookup returns CDR1 SGHTA and CDR2 FQGTGA. The CDR3 length is 14 residues. The V and J ends lost 5 bases and 7 bases, in that order; junction bases with no gene match: 7. CDR3 nucleotides: TGTGCCAGCAGCCCGGGACAGGGAACGTATACGCAGTATTTT. Translated, it gives CASSPGQGTYTQYF.

The chain carries TRBV20-1 and TRBJ2-3, with D uncertain. Deletions cut 1 base from V and 6 bases from J, with 14 bases between. The V gene's germline CDR1 is DFQATT and CDR2 SNEGSKA (reference sequence). CDR3 size: 14 residues. CDR3 coding DNA: TGCAGTGCTAGAGCCCCGGCGAGTTACGATACGCAGTATTTT. It is translated as CSARAPASYDTQYF.

The table lists this clonotype with many counts. V and J are TRBV15 and TRBJ1-1, with D possibly being TRBD1 (6 bases). CDR3 size: 18 residues. In germline, CDR1 is LNHNV, CDR2 YYDKDF (reference sequence). V was clipped by 0 bases and J by 1 base, with 18 bases between them. DNA for the CDR3: TGTGCCACCAGCAGAGATAGCGTCCTACAGGGTGGGAACACTGAAGCTTTCTTT. Translated: CATSRDSVLQGGNTEAFF.

This clonotype showed up just a few times. The genes are TRBV7-9 and TRBJ2-7; D gene uncertain. CDR3 size: 11 residues. CDR1 SEHNR and CDR2 FQNEAQ come from the germline V gene (reference sequence). With 5 bases removed from V and 6 bases from J, the gap between germline ends came to 8 bases. Here the CDR3 DNA reads TGTGCCAGCAGCCCCCTCCCCGAGCAGTACTTC. Its translation: CASSPLPEQYF.

This clonotype was picked up a small number of times. This chain links TRBV27 with TRBJ1-1; possible D gene TRBD1, 5 bases. With 5 bases removed from V and 0 bases from J, the gap between germline ends came to 16 bases. Germline V gives CDR1 MNHEY, CDR2 SMNVEV (reference sequence). The CDR3 is 16 residues long. The CDR3 sequence: CASSLEIAGLNTEAFF. The CDR3 DNA follows: TGTGCCAGCAGTCTGGAAATCGCAGGGCTGAACACTGAAGCTTTCTTT.

For the CDR3, the DNA is TGTGCCAGCAGCCAAGACGGGGGGCCCCTAAATCAGCCCCAGCATTTT. It codes for CASSQDGGPLNQPQHF. The chain links TRBV7-8 to TRBJ1-5; tentatively, D is TRBD1 (6 bases). Germline CDR1 is SGHVS and CDR2 is FQNEAQ. The CDR3 consists of 16 residues. The germline V and J ends were trimmed by 5 bases and 4 bases, with 18 bases remaining between them.

In this sample, this clonotype turned up a few times. Here the CDR3 DNA reads TGTGCCAGCAGCTTAGCTTCACTAGCCAATGAGCAGTTCTTC. It codes for CASSLASLANEQFF. The chain couples TRBV11-1 to TRBJ2-1; TRBD2 might be the D (6 bases). The CDR3 has 14 residues. Germline assignment: CDR1 SGHAT and CDR2 FQDESV (reference sequence). V gave up 0 bases and J gave up 6 bases, with 9 bases separating them. The full variable domain, with the rest looked up from reference TRBV11-1 and TRBJ2-1, is EAEVAQSPRYKITEKSQAVAFWCDPISGHATLYWYRQILGQGPELLVQFQDESVVDDSQLPKDRFSAERLKGVDSTLKIQPAELGDSAMYLCASSLASLANEQFFGPGTRLTVL.

This clonotype was detected many times. V usage is TRBV7-8 and J usage is TRBJ2-3; tentatively, D is TRBD2 (5 bases). V shed 1 base and J shed 0 bases, with 11 bases lying between them. This CDR3 comprises 16 residues. CDR1 is SGHVS and CDR2 is FQNEAQ in the germline V gene. The CDR3 is CASSLVGILSTDTQYF. In DNA form, the CDR3 reads TGTGCCAGCAGCTTAGTCGGGATTTTGAGCACAGATACGCAGTATTTT.

Many counts were recorded for this clonotype. The rearrangement uses TRBV27 and TRBJ1-1; D possibly corresponds to TRBD1 (5 bases). This CDR3 has 16 amino acids. V was pared by 6 bases and J by 0 bases, with 17 bases between. Germline loops: CDR1 MNHEY, CDR2 SMNVEV (reference sequence). The CDR3 sequence: CASRPSWGTLNTEAFF. CDR3 bases: TGTGCCAGCAGGCCTTCCTGGGGGACCTTGAACACTGAAGCTTTCTTT.

J is TRBJ2-1 and V is TRBV18, with 7 nucleotides matching TRBD2. The CDR3 is made up of 16 amino acids. Germline lookup yields CDR1 KGHSH and CDR2 LQKENI. V dropped 2 bases and J dropped 8; count of bases not matched to a gene: 12. This CDR3 reads CASSPVSGTFQYEQFF. The CDR3 DNA sequence: TGTGCCAGCTCACCAGTAAGCGGGACGTTCCAATATGAGCAGTTCTTC.

Notes on this clonotype: The germline gene is not matched at one end of the junction; a read error may be the cause. The chain couples TRBV5-1 to TRBJ2-2; weak D call: TRBD1 (7 bases). The CDR3 is made up of 17 amino acids. Germline V gene lookup returns CDR1 SGHRS and CDR2 YFSETQ. The CDR3 here is CASSLTGTELSTGGLFF. The CDR3 region has the DNA TGCGCCAGCAGTCTTACTGGGACAGAGCTAAGCACCGGGGGGCTGTTTTTT.

In its sample, this clonotype was seen a few times. The chain recombines TRBV7-2 with TRBJ2-5; 7 bases are a match to TRBD2. The CDR3 runs 15 residues. Looked up from germline, CDR1 is SGHTA and CDR2 is FQGNSA. Trimming cost V 5 bases and J 4 bases; bases outside gene matches: 10. The CDR3 spells CASSPNDGRGETQYF. For the CDR3, the DNA is TGTGCCAGCAGCCCTAACGATGGGAGGGGAGAGACCCAGTACTTC.

This clonotype was counted only a few times. The CDR3 DNA is TGTGCCAGCAGCTTCCCCGGCGGGGTGGGAACAGATACGCAGTATTTT. It translates to CASSFPGGVGTDTQYF. The V call is TRBV7-2, the J call TRBJ2-3, with D possibly being TRBD2 (6 bases). The germline gives CDR1 SGHTA, CDR2 FQGNSA. The CDR3 sequence is 16 residues long. V lost 3 bases, J lost 3 bases, and 16 bases lay in between.